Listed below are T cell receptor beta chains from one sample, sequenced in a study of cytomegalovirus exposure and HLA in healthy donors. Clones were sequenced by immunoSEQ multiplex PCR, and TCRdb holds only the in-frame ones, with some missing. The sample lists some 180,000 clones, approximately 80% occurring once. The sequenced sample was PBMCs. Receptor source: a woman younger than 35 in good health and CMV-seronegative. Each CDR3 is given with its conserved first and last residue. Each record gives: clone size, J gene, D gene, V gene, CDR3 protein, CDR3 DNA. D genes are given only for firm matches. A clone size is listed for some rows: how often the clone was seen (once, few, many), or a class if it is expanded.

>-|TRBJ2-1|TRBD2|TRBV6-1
CASSKGGRPYNEQFF
TGTGCCAGCAGTAAGGGCGGGAGACCTTACAATGAGCAGTTCTTC
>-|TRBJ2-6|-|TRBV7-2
CASSLRWYGANVLTF
TGTGCCAGCAGCCTCCGGTGGTACGGGGCCAACGTCCTGACTTTC
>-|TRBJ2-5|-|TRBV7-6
CASSFTGQETQYF
TGCGCCAGCAGCTTCACAGGGCAAGAGACCCAGTACTTC
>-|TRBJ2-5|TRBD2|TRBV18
CASSPGRGETQYF
TGTGCCAGCTCACCAGGGAGGGGAGAGACCCAGTACTTC
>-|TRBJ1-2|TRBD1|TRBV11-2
CASSLGQGYHGYTF
TGTGCCAGCAGCTTGGGACAGGGGTATCATGGCTACACCTTC
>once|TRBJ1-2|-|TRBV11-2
CASSLSVKGGVRYGYTF
TGTGCCAGCAGCTTATCCGTGAAAGGGGGGGTGCGCTATGGCTACACCTTC
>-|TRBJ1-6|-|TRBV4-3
CASSQDQDSSNSPLHF
TGCGCCAGCAGCCAAGACCAGGATTCATCCAATTCACCCCTCCACTTT
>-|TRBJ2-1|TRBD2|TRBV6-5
CASSYLAGLDNEQFF
TGTGCCAGCAGTTATCTCGCGGGACTAGACAATGAGCAGTTCTTC
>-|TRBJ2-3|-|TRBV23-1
CASSQSSYPSLRQAIDTQYF
TGCGCCAGCAGTCAATCCTCTTACCCCTCCCTCCGACAGGCGATTGATACGCAGTATTTT
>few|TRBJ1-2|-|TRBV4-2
CASSQGQSDYGYTF
TGTGCCAGCAGCCAAGGACAGTCGGACTATGGCTACACCTTC
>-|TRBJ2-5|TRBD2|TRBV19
CASRTSGRGETQYF
TGTGCCAGCCGGACTAGCGGGAGAGGAGAGACCCAGTACTTC
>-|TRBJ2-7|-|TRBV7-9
CASSQGLPYEQYF
TGTGCCAGCAGCCAGGGACTCCCCTACGAGCAGTACTTC
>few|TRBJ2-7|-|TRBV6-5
CASSYSFTAAYEQYF
TGTGCCAGCAGTTACTCCTTCACAGCAGCCTACGAGCAGTACTTC
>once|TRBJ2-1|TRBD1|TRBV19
CASSTGQGGSYNEQFF
TGTGCCAGTAGTACGGGACAGGGCGGGTCGTACAATGAGCAGTTCTTC
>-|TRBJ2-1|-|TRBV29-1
CSVELWTGNNEQFF
TGCAGCGTTGAACTTTGGACTGGAAACAATGAGCAGTTCTTC
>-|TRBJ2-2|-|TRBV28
CASSPPNWAGDTGELFF
TGTGCCAGCAGCCCCCCCAACTGGGCAGGGGACACCGGGGAGCTGTTTTTT
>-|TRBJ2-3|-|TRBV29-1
CSVETSTDTQYF
TGCAGCGTTGAGACTAGCACAGATACGCAGTATTTT
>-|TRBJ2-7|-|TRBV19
CASSGRAPYEQYF
TGTGCCAGCTCGGGCAGGGCCCCTTACGAGCAGTACTTC
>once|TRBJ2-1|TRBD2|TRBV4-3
CASSLTLSGEYYNEQFF
TGCGCCAGCAGCCTAACGCTTAGCGGGGAGTACTACAATGAGCAGTTCTTC
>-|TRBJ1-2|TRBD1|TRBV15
CATSRGLGQGASLADYGYTF
TGTGCCACCAGCAGAGGTTTGGGACAGGGGGCTTCCCTGGCGGACTATGGCTACACCTTC
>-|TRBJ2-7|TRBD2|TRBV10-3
CAISESEREVCEQYF
TGTGCCATCAGTGAGTCGGAGCGGGAGGTCTGCGAGCAGTACTTC
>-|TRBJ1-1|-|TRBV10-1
CASSETQGNTEAFF
TGCGCCAGCAGTGAGACCCAGGGAAACACTGAAGCTTTCTTT
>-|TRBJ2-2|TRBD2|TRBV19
CASSIGLAGAIGELFF
TGTGCCAGTAGTATAGGGCTAGCGGGAGCGATCGGGGAGCTGTTTTTT
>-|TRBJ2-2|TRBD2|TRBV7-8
CASSLEAGRASTGELFF
TGTGCCAGCAGCTTAGAGGCCGGGAGGGCAAGCACCGGGGAGCTGTTTTTT
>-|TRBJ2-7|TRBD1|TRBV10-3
CAISAGQGYEQYF
TGTGCCATCAGTGCGGGACAGGGCTACGAGCAGTACTTC
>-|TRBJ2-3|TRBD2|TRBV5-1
CASSWGLAGPSTDTQYF
TGCGCCAGCAGCTGGGGACTAGCGGGCCCTAGCACAGATACGCAGTATTTT
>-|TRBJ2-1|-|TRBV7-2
CASSLVGGDPTNEQFF
TGTGCCAGCAGCTTAGTCGGCGGGGACCCCACAAATGAGCAGTTCTTC
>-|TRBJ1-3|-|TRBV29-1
CSVEGQGRNTIYF
TGCAGCGTTGAGGGTCAAGGGAGGAACACCATATATTTT
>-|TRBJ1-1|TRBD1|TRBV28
CASSSGSTGSTEAFF
TGTGCCAGCAGTTCAGGTTCGACAGGGAGCACTGAAGCTTTCTTT